Below are 9 T cell receptor beta chains sequenced from a single sample in a study of CD8+CD57+ T cells in acquired aplastic anemia. TCR beta VDJ and CDR3 were profiled, and genomic DNA was the template. One entry per CDR3 protein results from TCRdb running MiXCR on the reads. Seen here are a few hundred thousand distinct CDR3 sequences, about 59% observed once, and the top ten hold 29%. Input material: sorted CD4+, CD8+, or CD8+CD57+ T cells (not recorded which) from PBMCs. Source of these receptors: a human donor in good health.

V usage is TRBV15 and J usage is TRBJ1-5; D might be TRBD1 (6 bases). The CDR3 extends over 12 amino acids. Germline V gene sequence: CDR1 LNHNV, CDR2 YYDKDF (reference sequence). The V and J ends lost 9 bases and 2 bases respectively, with 8 bases between them. CDR3 coding DNA: TGTGCCACTCGACAGGGCAATCAGCCCCAGCATTTT. Its translation is CATRQGNQPQHF.

The chain employs TRBV20-1 and TRBJ2-7, with TRBD2 matching 8 bases. Germline V CDR1 and CDR2: DFQATT, SNEGSKA (reference sequence). The CDR3 contains 12 residues. Written as DNA, the CDR3 is TGCAGAGTACGGGAGGGCCCGGAAGAGCAGTACTTC. Its translation: CRVREGPEEQYF.

The gene calls are TRBV6-4 and TRBJ2-5; D is possibly TRBD2 (6 bases). The CDR3 is 17 residues long. Trimming pared 3 bases from V and 1 base from J, leaving 18 bases between. In germline, CDR1 is MRHNA, CDR2 SNTAGT. The CDR3 coding sequence is TGTGCCAGCAGTGATTCGCGGGGCGCGGGAATCCAAGAGACCCAGTACTTC. This encodes CASSDSRGAGIQETQYF.

This clonotype was seen many times. This rearrangement joins TRBV4-1 to TRBJ2-7; 8 bases align to TRBD2. Germline V gives CDR1 MGHRA, CDR2 YSYEKL. The ends lost 0 bases at V and 4 bases at J; junction bases unmatched: 5. This CDR3 is built from 15 residues. The CDR3 nucleotides read TGCGCCAGCAGCCAAGAAACCGGGAGGGGGTACGAGCAGTACTTC. As protein: CASSQETGRGYEQYF.

The V gene is TRBV24-1, the J gene TRBJ1-2; D might be TRBD1 (6 bases). Germline loops: CDR1 KGHDR, CDR2 SFDVKD. There are 14 residues in the CDR3. The V gene lost 0 bases and the J gene lost 8 bases, with 12 bases spanning the gap. CDR3 loop: CATSDLQGSGGYTF. The CDR3 DNA reads TGTGCCACCAGTGATTTGCAGGGGTCCGGGGGCTACACCTTC.

As for this clonotype: Since a much larger clone is just one base distant, this may be a read error. DNA of the CDR3: TGCGCCAGCAGCCTAGAGGCAGGGGGCACTGAAGCTTTCTTT. Protein sequence: CASSLEAGGTEAFF. The V gene is TRBV4-1, the J gene TRBJ1-1; 7 nucleotides align to TRBD1. V lost 4 bases to trimming and J lost 4 bases; unmatched junction nucleotides: 6. In germline, CDR1 is MGHRA, CDR2 YSYEKL. CDR3 length equals 14 residues.

This clonotype occurred once. The chain joins TRBV20-1 to TRBJ2-5; D ambiguous. There are 13 residues in the CDR3. Germline V gives CDR1 DFQATT, CDR2 SNEGSKA (reference sequence). V lost 4 bases and J 2 bases, leaving 11 bases between the germline ends. CDR3 in amino acids: CSAKYTGQETQYF. As DNA, the CDR3 is TGCAGTGCTAAGTACACGGGTCAAGAGACCCAGTACTTC.

The chain has TRBV2 and TRBJ1-4, with 8 bases that match TRBD1. CDR3 length: 15 residues. V lost 1 base and J lost 8; bases outside the gene matches: 6. Germline CDR1 SNHLY, CDR2 FYNNEI. This CDR3 is CASSEGQGAGEKLFF. CDR3 DNA: TGTGCCAGCAGTGAAGGTCAGGGGGCAGGGGAAAAACTGTTTTTT.

The chain couples TRBV5-4 to TRBJ2-7; the match to TRBD2 covers 11 bases. Germline values: CDR1 SGHNT, CDR2 YYREEE (reference sequence). The CDR3 has 15 residues. J gave up 4 bases and V 1 base, and 4 bases lay outside the gene matches. The CDR3 DNA sequence: TGTGCCAGCAGCTTGACTAGCGGGAGTGGGTACGAGCAGTACTTC. This sequence encodes CASSLTSGSGYEQYF.